This T cell receptor beta chain was documented in a study of blood T cell repertoires in COVID-19. Across the whole study: Researchers got acute and convalescent COVID-19 samples from the United States, Italy and Spain. T cells, B-cell-depleted T cells, or PBMCs supplied cDNA or gDNA.

As processed by the authors: Researchers report that nucleated cell counts were estimated from reference gene primer amplification. Here immunoSEQ multiplex PCR was the method, and the copy in TCRdb shows in-frame clones only, minus some. The V and J calls and clone size come from that table; D and trimming were worked out from the DNA. The sample records around 160,000 clones, 80% being singletons. CDR1 and CDR2 (germline): MNHEY, SVGAGI. With 5 bases clipped from V and 5 bases from J, the junction kept 6 bases outside the gene matches. The CDR3 totals 15 residues. Sequences were obtained from peripheral blood. The chain employs TRBV6-5 and TRBJ1-6; 7 positions agree with TRBD1. The TCR comes from a man between 60 and 70 years old with active or convalescent COVID-19. The chain's CDR3 is CASSTRDRDNSPLHF. The CDR3 DNA reads as TGTGCCAGCAGTACCCGGGACAGAGATAATTCACCCCTCCACTTT.